The 20 T cell receptor beta chains in this list originate from one sample, sequenced in a study of cytomegalovirus exposure and HLA in healthy donors. The primer mix had 60 Vbeta and 13 Jbeta primers. Profiled with immunoSEQ multiplex PCR; TCRdb holds only in-frame clones, not every one. The table lists approximately 190,000 clones, more than 75% of them singletons. The sample taken for sequencing was PBMCs. All receptors come from a man aged 35 to 55 in good health and CMV-seropositive.

The rearrangement links TRBV6-6 to TRBJ1-2, with TRBD1 identical over 10 bases. Germline V CDR1 and CDR2: MNHNY, SVGAGI (reference sequence). The CDR3 spans 16 residues. V lost 4 bases to trimming and J lost 4 bases; unmatched junction nucleotides: 9. DNA for the CDR3: TGTGCCAGCAGTTCGGGAAGACAGGGGGCCAGCTATGGCTACACCTTC. Translating gives CASSSGRQGASYGYTF.

J is TRBJ2-1 and V is TRBV10-3; tentative D call: TRBD2 (7 bases). Germline values: CDR1 ENHRY, CDR2 SYGVKD. This CDR3 has 15 residues. Trimming removed 4 bases from V and 2 bases from J, with 12 bases in between. CDR3 sequence (DNA): TGTGCCATCAGTGCCGGGGGGCGTACCTACAATGAGCAGTTCTTC. This codes for CAISAGGRTYNEQFF.

The rearrangement links TRBV5-1 to TRBJ1-5; 8 positions match TRBD1. The CDR3 is 16 residues long. J was trimmed by 6 bases and V by 2 bases; bases with no gene match: 10. Germline values: CDR1 SGHRS, CDR2 YFSETQ. For the CDR3, the DNA is TGCGCCAGCAGCTTTAAAGACAGGGGTCCCAGTCAGCCCCAGCATTTT. As protein: CASSFKDRGPSQPQHF.

This clone was seen just once. The rearrangement uses TRBV4-2 and TRBJ2-3, with a weak D call TRBD2 (6 bases). Per germline, CDR1 LGHNA and CDR2 YNFKEQ. This CDR3 contains 17 residues. V dropped 0 bases and J dropped 1 base, with 14 bases sitting between them. The CDR3 sequence: CASSQEMRGVGTDTQYF. DNA for the CDR3: TGTGCCAGCAGCCAAGAGATGCGGGGCGTGGGCACAGATACGCAGTATTTT.

The gene calls are TRBV7-9 and TRBJ2-7, with 7 bases matching TRBD1. Germline V gene data show CDR1 as SEHNR and CDR2 as FQNEAQ (reference sequence). V was pared by 8 bases and J by 3 bases, with 7 bases of the junction left unmatched. This CDR3 contains 13 residues. CDR3 nucleotides: TGTGCCAGCCAGTTACAGGGGAGCTACGAGCAGTACTTC. Protein: CASQLQGSYEQYF.

The gene calls are TRBV5-4 and TRBJ2-1; 7 bases agree with TRBD1. Germline V gene data show CDR1 as SGHNT and CDR2 as YYREEE (reference sequence). V dropped 4 bases and J dropped 6; count of bases not matched to a gene: 7. The CDR3 length is 14 residues. The DNA of the CDR3 is TGTGCCAGCAGCAGGACAGGCTCTGGCAATGAGCAGTTCTTC. It translates to CASSRTGSGNEQFF.

In this sample, this clone turned up once. The chain recombines TRBV5-1 with TRBJ2-1; D call uncertain. Germline V lookup: CDR1 SGHRS, CDR2 YFSETQ. The CDR3 consists of 16 residues. Trimming stripped 0 bases from V and 6 bases from J, with 16 bases between. This chain's CDR3 is CASSLARTSPVNEQFF. Here the CDR3 DNA reads TGCGCCAGCAGCTTGGCCCGCACGTCCCCGGTCAATGAGCAGTTCTTC.

The CDR3 DNA sequence: TGTGCCACCAGCAGAAAGGGACTAGCGGGAGGCAATGAGCAGTTCTTC. The encoded protein is CATSRKGLAGGNEQFF. The rearrangement links TRBV15 to TRBJ2-1; 15 bases line up with TRBD2. Germline CDR1 and CDR2: LNHNV and YYDKDF (reference sequence). The CDR3 runs 16 residues. V shed 2 bases, J shed 6 bases, and the junction held 2 bases outside the gene matches.

CDR3 coding DNA: TGTGCCAGCAGCAAACAGGGGGTCTACAATGAGCAGTTCTTC. This sequence encodes CASSKQGVYNEQFF. J is TRBJ2-1 and V is TRBV13, with 8 bases fitting TRBD1. V gave up 5 bases and J gave up 3 bases; unmatched junction bases: 3. Germline V CDR1 and CDR2: PRHDT, FYEKMQ (reference sequence). This CDR3 contains 14 residues.

This clone appeared a few times. The chain is built from TRBV4-1 and TRBJ2-5, with 7 bases matching TRBD1. The CDR3 totals 15 residues. Germline lookup yields CDR1 MGHRA and CDR2 YSYEKL. The V gene end was trimmed by 3 bases and the J gene end by 4 bases; junction bases not matched to a gene: 8. The CDR3 DNA reads TGCGCCAGCAGCCATAGACAGGGTCAAGGAGAGACCCAGTACTTC. Encoded protein: CASSHRQGQGETQYF.

This sequence joins TRBV13 and TRBJ2-7; D perhaps matches TRBD2 (5 bases). V dropped 5 bases and J dropped 7 bases, with 15 bases sitting between them. This CDR3 spans 13 amino acids. Germline V lookup: CDR1 PRHDT, CDR2 FYEKMQ (reference sequence). CDR3 sequence: CASSPNLRTEQYF. CDR3 sequence (DNA): TGTGCCAGCAGCCCAAACCTCAGGACTGAGCAGTACTTC.

The CDR3 is CASSQEGGTTNEKLFF. CDR3 bases: TGTGCCAGCAGCCAAGAGGGAGGGACAACTAATGAAAAACTGTTTTTT. V gene TRBV4-2 combines with J gene TRBJ1-4; D unclear. The CDR3 length is 16 residues. Between the trimmed V and J ends, which lost 0 bases and 0 bases, there was a span of 8 bases. The germline gives CDR1 LGHNA, CDR2 YNFKEQ.

The V call is TRBV2, the J call TRBJ1-2, with TRBD1 identical over 7 bases. The V segment lost 5 bases and the J segment 0 bases; nucleotides outside the gene matches: 3. This CDR3 spans 14 amino acids. Germline assignment: CDR1 SNHLY and CDR2 FYNNEI. In DNA, the CDR3 is TGTGCCAGCAGTCACAGGGGCCCTAACTATGGCTACACCTTC. Its translation is CASSHRGPNYGYTF.

Only a few counts were recorded for this clone. The genes are TRBV5-1 and TRBJ2-5, with TRBD2 identical over 9 bases. V lost 0 bases to trimming and J lost 4 bases; unmatched junction nucleotides: 4. Germline V gene lookup returns CDR1 SGHRS and CDR2 YFSETQ. The CDR3 consists of 15 residues. The CDR3 protein is CASSLASGGPETQYF. The CDR3 bases are TGCGCCAGCAGCTTGGCCAGCGGGGGGCCAGAGACCCAGTACTTC.

The rearrangement links TRBV11-2 to TRBJ2-7; TRBD2 matches 10 bases. CDR3 length: 14 residues. The V gene's germline CDR1 is SGHAT and CDR2 FQNNGV. The V segment lost 4 bases and the J segment 2 bases; nucleotides outside the gene matches: 2. CDR3 sequence (DNA): TGTGCCAGCAGCTCTAGCGGGAGAGCCTACGAGCAGTACTTC. As protein: CASSSSGRAYEQYF.

The genes are TRBV5-4 and TRBJ2-5, with D perhaps matching TRBD2 (5 bases). CDR1 and CDR2 (germline): SGHNT, YYREEE (reference sequence). The CDR3 spans 15 residues. V shed 4 bases and J shed 5 bases, with 18 bases lying between them. CDR3 protein: CASSVRTTGRETQYF. The CDR3 DNA is TGTGCCAGCAGCGTCCGGACCACGGGAAGGGAGACCCAGTACTTC.

The gene calls are TRBV19 and TRBJ2-7, with D tentatively TRBD1 (5 bases). V gave up 5 bases and J gave up 6 bases, with 17 bases separating them. The CDR3 has 14 residues. From germline, CDR1 is LNHDA and CDR2 SQIVND (reference sequence). CDR3 in amino acids: CASSALAGKGEQYF. The CDR3 DNA sequence: TGTGCCAGTAGTGCCCTCGCAGGGAAGGGCGAGCAGTACTTC.

This clone appeared a single time. The chain joins TRBV7-8 to TRBJ2-7; 7 nucleotides match TRBD1. Germline assignment: CDR1 SGHVS and CDR2 FQNEAQ. V lost 4 bases to trimming and J lost 2 bases; unmatched junction nucleotides: 14. The CDR3 runs 17 residues. CDR3 sequence reads: CASSSPPGTAKPYEQYF. As DNA, the CDR3 is TGTGCCAGCAGCTCCCCCCCGGGGACAGCGAAACCCTACGAGCAGTACTTC.

A few counts support this clone. The chain combines TRBV15 with TRBJ1-4; possible D gene TRBD1, 6 bases. CDR3 length equals 16 residues. In germline, CDR1 is LNHNV, CDR2 YYDKDF (reference sequence). V lost 1 base to trimming and J lost 8 bases, with 17 bases between them. CDR3 DNA sequence: TGTGCCACCAGCAGAGGGAGGTTCGGGGACAAAGAAAAACTGTTTTTT. This codes for CATSRGRFGDKEKLFF.

The J gene is TRBJ1-1, the V gene TRBV10-1, with 8 bases aligning to TRBD1. Germline-derived CDR1 and CDR2 are WNHNN and SYGVQD (reference sequence). This CDR3 has 14 residues. After removal of 5 bases from V and 10 bases from J, the junction contained 12 bases not matched to a gene. This CDR3 is CASSPTGAGAGAFF. In nucleotides, the CDR3 is TGCGCCAGCAGTCCGACAGGGGCCGGAGCGGGAGCTTTCTTT.